The 9 T cell receptor beta chains given below trace back to one sample, sequenced in a study of patients and donors after allogeneic stem cell transplantation. TCRdb reprocessed the RT-PCR reads via MiXCR and lists one record per CDR3 protein. In the table there are 80,000 to 90,000 distinct CDR3 sequences, around 48% of which are singletons. The sequenced sample was blood, either unsorted or a sorted T cell fraction (not recorded which). The receptors shown here come from a human donor who was either an allogeneic HSCT recipient or a stem cell or donor lymphocyte infusion donor (not recorded which). It is not recorded whose cells these are; they may come from a transplant donor.

The sample holds a few counts of this clonotype. The chain joins TRBV29-1 to TRBJ1-4; TRBD1 might be the D (5 bases). The CDR3 covers 12 residues. From germline, CDR1 is SQVTM and CDR2 ANQGSEA. Trimming pared 3 bases from V and 5 bases from J, leaving 7 bases between. This chain's CDR3 is CSVEGQNEKLFF. The CDR3 DNA follows: TGCAGCGTTGAGGGGCAGAATGAAAAACTGTTTTTT.

The CDR3 nucleotides read TGCAGTGCTTCCATCGGGACGGACTATGGCTACACCTTC. This gives the protein CSASIGTDYGYTF. V usage is TRBV20-1 and J usage is TRBJ1-2; maybe TRBD1 (5 bases). Trimming left V 5 bases short and J 3 bases short, with 13 bases between. The CDR3 totals 13 residues. Germline-derived CDR1 and CDR2 are DFQATT and SNEGSKA (reference sequence).

This chain connects TRBV12-3 or TRBV12-4 to TRBJ1-5; D is perhaps TRBD1 (5 bases). The CDR3 is 14 amino acids. V lost 5 bases and J lost 4, with 12 bases in between. CDR3 nucleotides: TGTGCCAGCAGTCTCCCGGGACCGAATCAGCCCCAGCATTTT. It specifies CASSLPGPNQPQHF.

J is TRBJ1-5 and V is TRBV4-2, with 8 bases matching TRBD1. CDR1 and CDR2 (germline): LGHNA, YNFKEQ. The CDR3 length is 17 residues. The J segment lost 3 bases and the V segment lost 4 bases, leaving 11 bases of the junction unmatched. CDR3 amino acids: CASSRGLLTGANQPQHF. CDR3 nucleotide sequence: TGTGCCAGCAGCCGAGGTTTGTTGACAGGGGCCAATCAGCCCCAGCATTTT.

The V gene is TRBV18, the J gene TRBJ1-1, with D possibly TRBD1 on 6 matching bases. Deletions cut 2 bases from V and 5 bases from J, with 12 bases between. CDR1 and CDR2 from the germline V gene are KGHSH and LQKENI. This CDR3 has 14 amino acids. The CDR3 DNA sequence: TGTGCCAGCTCACCAAACAGGGTTGAAACTGAAGCTTTCTTT. This sequence encodes CASSPNRVETEAFF.

The chain carries TRBV7-2 and TRBJ2-2; the D gene is possibly TRBD2 (6 bases). Trimming shortened V by 4 bases and J by 0 bases, and 12 bases separated the two germline ends. The CDR3 is 16 residues long. CDR1 is SGHTA and CDR2 is FQGNSA in the germline V gene. Written as DNA, the CDR3 is TGTGCCAGCAGCTCAGCCGGGACTCCGAACACCGGGGAGCTGTTTTTT. It translates to CASSSAGTPNTGELFF.

The chain combines TRBV18 with TRBJ1-5; no definite D call. V lost 5 bases and J lost 9, with 14 bases in between. This CDR3 region has 13 residues. Germline V gene lookup returns CDR1 KGHSH and CDR2 LQKENI. CDR3 in amino acids: CASSAAVLGPQHF. The DNA for the CDR3 is TGTGCCAGCTCAGCCGCGGTTTTAGGGCCCCAGCATTTT.

This clonotype was detected only a few times. Here the CDR3 DNA reads TGTGCCAGCAACTTGAGCTCCTATAATTCACCCCTCCACTTT. It yields the protein CASNLSSYNSPLHF. This chain uses TRBV12-3 or TRBV12-4 with TRBJ1-6; D is undetermined. The CDR3 length is 14 residues. V lost 7 bases, J lost 0 bases, and 7 bases lay in between.

The chain uses TRBV5-1 and TRBJ1-6; 9 bases line up with TRBD1. Per germline, CDR1 SGHRS and CDR2 YFSETQ. This CDR3 is built from 17 residues. The trim removed 1 base at V and 7 bases at J, leaving 9 bases unmatched. CDR3 region: CASSLKWDRVPNSPLHF. CDR3 nucleotides: TGCGCCAGCAGCTTGAAGTGGGACAGGGTGCCCAATTCACCCCTCCACTTT. The variable domain in full, with the rest retrieved from reference TRBV5-1 and TRBJ1-6, is KAGVTQTPRYLIKTRGQQVTLSCSPISGHRSVSWYQQTPGQGLQFLFEYFSETQRNKGNFPGRFSGRQFSNSRSEMNVSTLELGDSALYLCASSLKWDRVPNSPLHFGNGTRLTVT.